This entry features one T cell receptor beta chain sequence. Its antigen is still unknown. This record belongs to a study of shared clonotypes between healthy human individuals. Overall study: Aged between 18 and 49, the donors were a couple of women and a few men.

Findings of the study overall: Clonotype sharing among donors likely depends on sequencing depth.

This table comes from immunoSEQ multiplex PCR, and its TCRdb copy is limited to in-frame clones, with some not included. This table holds approximately 2,000,000 clones, about 90% found once. Trimming took 3 bases from V and 5 from J, leaving 13 bases between them. CDR3 length equals 14 residues. Per germline, CDR1 KGHSH and CDR2 LQKENI. The TCR was taken from a man aged 18 to 29 in good health. Some clones in this sample may be carry-over from other donors' samples. Input material: naive CD4+ T cells from PBMCs. The subset denotes: CD45RA+ positively selected. This sequence joins TRBV18 and TRBJ2-5; D may be TRBD1 or TRBD2 (5 bases each). The CDR3 sequence: CASSPDWGGETQYF. The CDR3 DNA sequence: TGTGCCAGCTCACCTGACTGGGGCGGGGAGACCCAGTACTTC.